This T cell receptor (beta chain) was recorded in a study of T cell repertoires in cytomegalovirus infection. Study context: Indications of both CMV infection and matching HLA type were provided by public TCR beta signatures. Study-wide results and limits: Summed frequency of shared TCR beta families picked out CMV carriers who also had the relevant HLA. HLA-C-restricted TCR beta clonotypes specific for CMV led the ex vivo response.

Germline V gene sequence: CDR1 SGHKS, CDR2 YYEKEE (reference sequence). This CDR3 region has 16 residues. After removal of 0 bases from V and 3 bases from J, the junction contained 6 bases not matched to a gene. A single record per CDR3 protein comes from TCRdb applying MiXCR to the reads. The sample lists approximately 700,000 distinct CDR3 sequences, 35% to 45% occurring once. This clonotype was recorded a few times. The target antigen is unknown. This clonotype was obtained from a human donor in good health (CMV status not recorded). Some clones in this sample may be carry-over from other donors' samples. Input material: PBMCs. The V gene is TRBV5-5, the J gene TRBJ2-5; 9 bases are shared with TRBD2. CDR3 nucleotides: TGTGCCAGCAGCTTGGAGCTAGCGGGGCCCAAAGAGACCCAGTACTTC. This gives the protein CASSLELAGPKETQYF.